Listed below are T cell receptor beta chains from one sample, sequenced in a study of blood T cells in healthy people across ages. TCRdb ran MiXCR on the 5' RACE reads and lists one entry per CDR3 protein. The repertoire has roughly 800,000 distinct CDR3 sequences, around 36% of them found once; the top ten carry 10% to 15%. The sample taken for sequencing was blood. All receptors come from a man between 18 and 29 years old in good health. Both conserved end residues are part of each CDR3.

j_call: TRBJ1-1
v_call: TRBV4-2
cdr3_length: 14
cdr3_aa: CASSQDADNTEAFF

j_call: TRBJ1-2
v_call: TRBV2
cdr3_length: 14
cdr3_aa: CASRRRGVNYGYTF

j_call: TRBJ1-1
v_call: TRBV7-3
cdr3_length: 14
cdr3_aa: CASSLNRGSSEAFF

j_call: TRBJ2-1
v_call: TRBV14
cdr3_length: 17
cdr3_aa: CASSQDRGGITYNEQFF

j_call: TRBJ1-2
v_call: TRBV7-9
cdr3_length: 15
cdr3_aa: CASSLRGGVGFGYTF

j_call: TRBJ2-5
v_call: TRBV7-9
cdr3_length: 14
cdr3_aa: CASSVNPGQETQYF

j_call: TRBJ1-5
v_call: TRBV20-1
cdr3_length: 15
cdr3_aa: CSARDPAGSGQPQHF

j_call: TRBJ2-2
v_call: TRBV20-1
cdr3_length: 14
cdr3_aa: CSASEGARTGELFF

j_call: TRBJ2-1
v_call: TRBV7-3
cdr3_length: 15
cdr3_aa: CASSLSDLPYNEQFF

j_call: TRBJ1-6
v_call: TRBV20-1
cdr3_length: 13
cdr3_aa: CSARDTFNSPLHF

j_call: TRBJ2-4
v_call: TRBV7-9
cdr3_length: 14
cdr3_aa: CASSYPSTGDIQYF

j_call: -
v_call: TRBV6-5
cdr3_length: 16
cdr3_aa: CASSYDRQASYKEQYF

j_call: TRBJ2-3
v_call: TRBV5-1
cdr3_length: 14
cdr3_aa: CASSLAESTDTQYF

j_call: TRBJ2-1
v_call: TRBV29-1
cdr3_length: 12
cdr3_aa: CSVPRNHNEQFF

j_call: TRBJ2-3
v_call: TRBV29-1
cdr3_length: 14
cdr3_aa: CSVKDQKGGDTQYF

j_call: TRBJ2-7
v_call: TRBV11-2
cdr3_length: 15
cdr3_aa: CASSPRDFAYNEQYF

j_call: TRBJ2-1
v_call: TRBV14
cdr3_length: 18
cdr3_aa: CASSAGQGPLREKNEQFF

j_call: TRBJ2-3
v_call: TRBV12-3/TRBV12-4
cdr3_length: 17
cdr3_aa: CASSSRLAGVRTDTQYF

j_call: TRBJ1-1
v_call: TRBV6-5
cdr3_length: 11
cdr3_aa: CASRSNTEAFF

j_call: TRBJ2-3
v_call: TRBV4-3
cdr3_length: 16
cdr3_aa: CASSQGGDTFLHTQYF

j_call: TRBJ2-2
v_call: TRBV4-3
cdr3_length: 17
cdr3_aa: CASSQSVDRGMAGELFF

j_call: TRBJ1-1
v_call: TRBV4-2
cdr3_length: 14
cdr3_aa: CASSQDEGSTEAFF

j_call: -
v_call: TRBV20-1
cdr3_length: 14
cdr3_aa: CSAPVSDYYNEQYF

j_call: TRBJ1-4
v_call: TRBV29-1
cdr3_length: 16
cdr3_aa: CSVDGGEGQEAEKLFF